This T cell receptor beta chain was recorded in a study of cytomegalovirus exposure and HLA in healthy donors. From germline, CDR1 is SGDLS and CDR2 YYNGEE. V was clipped by 4 bases and J by 0 bases; unmatched bases: 6. The CDR3 covers 16 residues. This PCR relied on a set of 60 Vbeta primers and 13 Jbeta primers. The repertoire was sequenced with immunoSEQ multiplex PCR; TCRdb's copy has only in-frame clones and lacks some. Of 200,000 or so clones in the sample, roughly 83% were seen once. The receptor was isolated from a boy aged 5-17 years in good health and CMV-seronegative. The sample taken for sequencing was PBMCs. This chain connects TRBV9 to TRBJ2-1; 8 bases map to TRBD2. The chain's CDR3 is CASSTGSGSSYNEQFF. The CDR3 coding sequence is TGTGCCAGCAGCACGGGAAGCGGGAGCTCCTACAATGAGCAGTTCTTC.